This T cell receptor (beta chain) was sequenced during a study of spatial heterogeneity in lung cancer (dated by TCRdb to about 2019). Looking at the study overall: Donors were 70 or so patients with early-stage, untreated non-small cell lung cancer from the lung TRACERx cohort. Both alpha and beta chains were TCR-sequenced in around 220 tumor regions, some 64 matched nontumor lung samples and 45 to 60 PBMC samples obtained at surgery. Follow-up PBMC samples were sequenced whenever available, and the median time to follow-up was 2 to 3 years after resection. TCR alpha and beta repertoires were quantitatively compared across multiple tumor regions, matched nontumor lung and blood in non-small cell lung cancer. In the raw uncorrected reads, each unique combination of TCR and UMI appeared more than ten times on average. Beta-chain transcripts were consistently detected in greater numbers than alpha-chain transcripts, which likely reflected higher beta-chain transcript abundance. TCR repertoire features were related to nonsynonymous mutation counts determined by whole-exome sequencing of tumor tissue. Overall study outcomes, separate from this receptor: Ubiquitous expanded tumor TCRs were found in blood more often at tumor resection than at routine follow-up. Confirming at a functional level the hypothesis that regional TCRs recognize regional mutations was considered to require additional single-cell paired TCR alpha and beta sequencing. Comparisons of baseline and follow-up blood repertoires included only 11 to 15 patients.

The meaning of the sample's time point label: blood at routine non-recurrence follow-up after resection. Whole RNA extracted from tumor and nontumor lung tissue, or from cryopreserved PBMC samples, was used for TCR sequencing without cell sorting. Patients were selected for TCR sequencing only if sufficient RNA was available from at least two tumor regions. This clonotype was observed many times. The antigen it binds to is not known. No much larger clonotype is one base removed from it; base qualities were not supplied. Between the V and J ends, shortened by 1 base and 1 base respectively, the junction contains 8 bases. Via the germline V gene, CDR1 is SGHNT and CDR2 YENEEA. The CDR3 runs 14 amino acids, cysteine and phenylalanine included. Only CDR3 DNA remains: 42 bases, in frame from the first base. The library was built by means of 5' RACE. These reads were obtained on a NextSeq 500. In the TCR library protocol, a unique molecular identifier was attached to each TCR cDNA molecule so that PCR and sequencing errors could be corrected. As for how the authors treated the data: TCR identification, UMI-based error correction and CDR3 extraction were performed with Decombinator tools. Expanded TCRs were defined as those above a frequency of 2 per 1,000, corresponding to the top 1% of the tumor frequency distribution. Renyi diversity was calculated using the R vegan package after each repertoire was subsampled 100 times to 5,000 TCRs. CDR3 similarity networks were built from amino acid triplet string-kernel similarity, with CDR3s being connected when pairwise similarity was above 0.82. TCRdb reanalyzed the raw reads on its own, using fastp at Q25 for trimming and MiXCR for clone calling, and kept in-frame beta chains. Each record represents a unique CDR3 protein, reported with the most common genes and DNA among its rows. TCRdb's processing, not the study's, gives the V and J calls here. This sample is represented by about 120,000 distinct CDR3 sequences; roughly 10% of them were singletons. The ten largest clones represent 24% of the sample.

The chain is encoded by TRBV11-3 joined to TRBJ2-7, with the D segment identity uncertain. The sequence was obtained from a female donor with early-stage non-small cell lung cancer. The source material was PBMCs, sampled at follow-up. The CDR3 has the sequence CASSLGPLSYEQYF. In nucleotide form, the sequence is TGTGCCAGCAGCTTAGGACCTTTATCCTACGAGCAGTACTTC.